This TCR beta chain was sequenced during a study of early T cells in non-severe SARS-CoV-2 infection. Looking at the study overall: Sequenced material consisted of bulk RNA (from unsorted whole blood), and chains were unpaired.

The TCR library protocol was used to attach unique molecular identifiers. These identifiers were attached to individual cDNA molecules. MiXCR was run by TCRdb on the 5' RACE reads, yielding one entry per CDR3 protein. The sample shows approximately 70,000 distinct CDR3 sequences, approximately 5% of them seen only once. Study results and caveats: The VDJdb matching leaned toward anti-spike CD8 responses and overlooked private and CD4 specificities.

The junction had 8 bases not matched to a gene; V was cut back by 0 bases and J by 0 bases. This CDR3 is 18 amino acids long. Germline assignment: CDR1 SGHNT and CDR2 YYREEE (reference sequence). This clonotype was counted ten times or more. Its antigen is currently unknown. The source was whole blood, collected at baseline. The receptor comes from an adult who was a healthcare worker with PCR-confirmed SARS-CoV-2 infection or an uninfected control (not recorded which). The genes are TRBV5-4 and TRBJ2-1, with 8 bases lining up with TRBD2. CDR3 protein: CASSLARTSGSSYNEQFF. The CDR3 coding sequence is TGTGCCAGCAGCTTGGCCCGAACTAGCGGTAGCTCCTACAATGAGCAGTTCTTC. Full variable domain (outside the CDR3, taken from reference TRBV5-4 and TRBJ2-1): ETGVTQSPTHLIKTRGQQVTLRCSSQSGHNTVSWYQQALGQGPQFIFQYYREEENGRGNFPPRFSGLQFPNYSSELNVNALELDDSALYLCASSLARTSGSSYNEQFFGPGTRLTVL.